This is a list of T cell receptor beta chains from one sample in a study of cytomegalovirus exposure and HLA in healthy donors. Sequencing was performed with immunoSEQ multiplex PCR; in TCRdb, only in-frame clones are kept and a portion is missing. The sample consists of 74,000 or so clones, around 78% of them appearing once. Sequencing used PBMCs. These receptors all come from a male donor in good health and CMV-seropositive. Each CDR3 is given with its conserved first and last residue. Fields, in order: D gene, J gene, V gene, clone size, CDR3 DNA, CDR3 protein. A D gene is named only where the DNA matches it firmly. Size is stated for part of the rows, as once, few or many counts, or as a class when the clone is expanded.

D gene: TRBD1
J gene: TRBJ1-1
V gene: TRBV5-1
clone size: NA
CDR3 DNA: TGCGCCAGCAGCAGACAGGGGTCGGGCACTGAAGCTTTCTTT
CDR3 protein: CASSRQGSGTEAFF

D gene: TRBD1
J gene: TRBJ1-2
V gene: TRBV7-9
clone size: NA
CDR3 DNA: TGTGCCAGCAGACCCGGGACAGCCACTTTTGACTACACCTTC
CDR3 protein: CASRPGTATFDYTF

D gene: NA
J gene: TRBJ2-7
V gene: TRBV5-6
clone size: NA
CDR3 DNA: TGTGCCAGCAGCCCATTTGGGGGACTCGACGAGCAGTACTTC
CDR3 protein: CASSPFGGLDEQYF

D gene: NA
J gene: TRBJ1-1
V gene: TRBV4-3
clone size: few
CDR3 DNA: TGCGCCAGCAGCCCCTGGACAGTGATGAACACTGAAGCTTTCTTT
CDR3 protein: CASSPWTVMNTEAFF

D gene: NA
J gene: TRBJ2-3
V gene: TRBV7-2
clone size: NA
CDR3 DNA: TGTGCCAGCAGCCCGAATAGCGCAGATACGCAGTATTTT
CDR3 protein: CASSPNSADTQYF

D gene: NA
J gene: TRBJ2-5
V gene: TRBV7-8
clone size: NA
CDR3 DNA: TGTGCCAGCAGCTCGGGCGATAGCGCGGGGGAGACCCAGTACTTC
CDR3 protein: CASSSGDSAGETQYF

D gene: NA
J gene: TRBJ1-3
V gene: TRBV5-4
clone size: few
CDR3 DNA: TGTGCCAGCAGCCTTACAGGGAGATCTGGAAACACCATATATTTT
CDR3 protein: CASSLTGRSGNTIYF

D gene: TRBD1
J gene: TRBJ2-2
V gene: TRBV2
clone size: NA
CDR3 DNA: TGTGCCAGCAGTCGGACAGGGGGAAGCACCGGGGAGCTGTTTTTT
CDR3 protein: CASSRTGGSTGELFF

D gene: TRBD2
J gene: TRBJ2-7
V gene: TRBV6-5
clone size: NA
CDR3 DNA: TGTGCCAGCAGTTACTCGGGAGGGCGTATGGCCTACGAGCAGTACTTC
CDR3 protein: CASSYSGGRMAYEQYF

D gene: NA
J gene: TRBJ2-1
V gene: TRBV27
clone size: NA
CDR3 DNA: TGTGCCAGCAAGGGCGGGGTTTTCTACAATGAGCAGTTCTTC
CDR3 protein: CASKGGVFYNEQFF

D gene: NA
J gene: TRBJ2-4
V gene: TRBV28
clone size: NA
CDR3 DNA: TGTGCCAGCAGTTTGAAGGGGTACATTCAGTACTTC
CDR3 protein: CASSLKGYIQYF

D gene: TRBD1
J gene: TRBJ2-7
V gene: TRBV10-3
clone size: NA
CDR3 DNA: TGTGCCATTGGGACAGGGCGAGAGCAGTACTTC
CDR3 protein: CAIGTGREQYF

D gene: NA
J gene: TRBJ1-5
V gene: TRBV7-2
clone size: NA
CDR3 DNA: TGTGCCAGCAGCGAGCAGGGCAATCAGCCCCAGCATTTT
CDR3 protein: CASSEQGNQPQHF

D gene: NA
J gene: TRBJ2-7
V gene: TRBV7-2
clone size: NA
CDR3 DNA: TGTGCCAGCAGCTTCCTCGGGGTGAGCTCCTACGAGCAGTACTTC
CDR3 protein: CASSFLGVSSYEQYF

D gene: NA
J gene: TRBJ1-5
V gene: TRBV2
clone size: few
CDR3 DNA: TGTGCCAGCAGTGAGCGGGCGAACAATCAGCCCCAGCATTTT
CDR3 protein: CASSERANNQPQHF

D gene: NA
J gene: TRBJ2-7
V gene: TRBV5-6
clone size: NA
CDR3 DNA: TGTGCCAGCAGCCCGCCTCCCTCAGGATCCTACGAGCAGTACTTC
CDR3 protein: CASSPPPSGSYEQYF

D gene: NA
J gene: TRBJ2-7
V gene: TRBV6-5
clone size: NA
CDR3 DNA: TGTGCCAGCAGATATACAGGGACCTACGAGCAGTACTTC
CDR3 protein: CASRYTGTYEQYF

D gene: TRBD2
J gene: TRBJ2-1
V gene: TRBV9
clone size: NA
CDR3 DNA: TGTGCCAGCACACTACTAGCGGGCCCCTACAATGAGCAGTTCTTC
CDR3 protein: CASTLLAGPYNEQFF